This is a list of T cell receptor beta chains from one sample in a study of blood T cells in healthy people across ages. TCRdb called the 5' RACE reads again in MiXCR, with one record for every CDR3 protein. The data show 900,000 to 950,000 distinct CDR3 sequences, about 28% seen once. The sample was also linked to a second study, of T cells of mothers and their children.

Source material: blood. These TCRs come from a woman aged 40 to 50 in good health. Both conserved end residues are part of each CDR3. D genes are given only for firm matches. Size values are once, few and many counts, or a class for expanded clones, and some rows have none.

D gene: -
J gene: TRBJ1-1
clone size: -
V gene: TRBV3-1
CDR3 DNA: TGTGCCAGCTGCCCCATGGAGAACACTGAAGCTTTCTTT
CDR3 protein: CASCPMENTEAFF

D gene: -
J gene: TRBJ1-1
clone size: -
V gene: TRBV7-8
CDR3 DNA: TGTGCCAGCAGCTTCCGGGGGGCAAATACGAACACTGAAACTTTCTTT
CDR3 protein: CASSFRGANTNTETFF

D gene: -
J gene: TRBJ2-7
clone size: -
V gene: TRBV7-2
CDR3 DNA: TGTGCCAGCAGCTTAGAAGGGACACCTTCATTGTTTTACGAGCAGTACTTC
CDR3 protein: CASSLEGTPSLFYEQYF

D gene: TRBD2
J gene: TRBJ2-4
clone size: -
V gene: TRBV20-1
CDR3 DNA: TGCAGTGCCGGTGGAGAGATCGGGACTAGCTTTCTAAATGAGCAGTACTTC
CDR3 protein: CSAGGEIGTSFLNEQYF

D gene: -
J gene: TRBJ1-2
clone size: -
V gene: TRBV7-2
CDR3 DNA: TGTGCCAGCAGCTTGGCACGGGGGTCCCCGCATGGCTACACCTTC
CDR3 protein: CASSLARGSPHGYTF

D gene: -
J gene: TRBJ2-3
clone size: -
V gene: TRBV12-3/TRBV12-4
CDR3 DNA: TGTGCCAGCAGGCCGACTACCACAGATACGCAGTATTTT
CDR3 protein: CASRPTTTDTQYF

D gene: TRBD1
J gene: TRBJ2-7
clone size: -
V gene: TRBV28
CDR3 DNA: TGTGCCAGCAGGTCGGGACAGGGTCCCTACGAGCAGTACTTC
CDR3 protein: CASRSGQGPYEQYF

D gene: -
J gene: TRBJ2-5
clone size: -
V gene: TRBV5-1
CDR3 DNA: TGCGCCAGCAGCTTGGCCTTGGGCCAAGAGACCCAGTACTTC
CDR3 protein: CASSLALGQETQYF

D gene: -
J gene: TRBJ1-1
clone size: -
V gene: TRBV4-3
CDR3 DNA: TGCGCCAGCAGCCCCCAATGGGGGAACACTGAAGCTTTCTTT
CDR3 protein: CASSPQWGNTEAFF

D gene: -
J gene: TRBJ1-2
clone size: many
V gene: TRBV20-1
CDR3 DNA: TGCAGTGCTAGAGATCGAGGCACTAACTATGGCTACACCTTC
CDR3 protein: CSARDRGTNYGYTF

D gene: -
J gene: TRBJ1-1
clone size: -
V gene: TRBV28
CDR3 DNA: TGTGCCAGCAGTTTGAATCCCCGGAGGGGCACTGAAGCTTTCTTT
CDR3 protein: CASSLNPRRGTEAFF

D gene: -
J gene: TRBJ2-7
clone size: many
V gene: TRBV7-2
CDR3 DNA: TGTGCCAGCAGCTTAGCGTCCCGGGGCACCTACGAGCAGTACTTC
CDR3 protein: CASSLASRGTYEQYF

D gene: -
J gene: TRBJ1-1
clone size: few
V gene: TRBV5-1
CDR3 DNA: TGCGCCAGCAGCTTGCCCCGAGGGCCGAACACTGAAGCTTTCTTT
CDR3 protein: CASSLPRGPNTEAFF

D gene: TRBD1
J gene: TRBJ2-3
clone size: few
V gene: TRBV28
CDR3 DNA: TGTGCCAGCAGTTTTAGGGACAGGGGTACGCAGTATTTT
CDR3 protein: CASSFRDRGTQYF

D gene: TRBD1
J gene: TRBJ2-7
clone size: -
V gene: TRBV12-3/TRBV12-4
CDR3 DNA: TGTGCCAGCAGGCCTTCAGGGGGCGAGTTCTGTGAGCAGTACTTC
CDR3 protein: CASRPSGGEFCEQYF

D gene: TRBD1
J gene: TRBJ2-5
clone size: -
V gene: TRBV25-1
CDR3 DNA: TGTGCCAGCAGTGATGAGGACAGGGACGAGACCCAGTACTTC
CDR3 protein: CASSDEDRDETQYF

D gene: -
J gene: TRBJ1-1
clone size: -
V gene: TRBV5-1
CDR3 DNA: TGCGCCAGCAGCGCGGGGGCGAATGGTTGGGGAATGAACACTGAAGCTTTCTTT
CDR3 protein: CASSAGANGWGMNTEAFF

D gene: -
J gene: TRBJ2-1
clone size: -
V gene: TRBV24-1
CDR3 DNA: TGTGCCACCAGTGATTTGTCGAGCGGAAACAATGAGCAGTTCTTC
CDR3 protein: CATSDLSSGNNEQFF

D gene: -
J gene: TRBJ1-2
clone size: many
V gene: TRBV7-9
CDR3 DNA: TGTGCCAGCAGCGTCCCGGGCCAGCAAGGCTACACCTTC
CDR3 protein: CASSVPGQQGYTF

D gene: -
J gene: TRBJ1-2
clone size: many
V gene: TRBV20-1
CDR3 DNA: TGCAGTGCTCCGACAGCTTTCTATGGCTACACCTTC
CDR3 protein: CSAPTAFYGYTF

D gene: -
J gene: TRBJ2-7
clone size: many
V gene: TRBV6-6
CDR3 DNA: TGTGCCAGCAGCTCCCCGGACTCCTCCTACGAGCAGTACTTC
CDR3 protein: CASSSPDSSYEQYF

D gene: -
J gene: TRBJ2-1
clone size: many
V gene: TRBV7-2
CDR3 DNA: TGTGCCAGCGGCTTAGGGGTTTACAATGAGCAGTTCTTC
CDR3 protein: CASGLGVYNEQFF

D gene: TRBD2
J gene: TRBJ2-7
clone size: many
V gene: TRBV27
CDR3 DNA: TGTGCCAGCAGTTCCTGGGGAGGGAACGAGCAGTACTTC
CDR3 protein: CASSSWGGNEQYF

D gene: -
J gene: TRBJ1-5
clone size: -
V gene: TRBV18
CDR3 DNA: TGTGCCAGCTCACCAGGGGGCAAGAGCAATCAGCCCCAGCATTTT
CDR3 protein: CASSPGGKSNQPQHF